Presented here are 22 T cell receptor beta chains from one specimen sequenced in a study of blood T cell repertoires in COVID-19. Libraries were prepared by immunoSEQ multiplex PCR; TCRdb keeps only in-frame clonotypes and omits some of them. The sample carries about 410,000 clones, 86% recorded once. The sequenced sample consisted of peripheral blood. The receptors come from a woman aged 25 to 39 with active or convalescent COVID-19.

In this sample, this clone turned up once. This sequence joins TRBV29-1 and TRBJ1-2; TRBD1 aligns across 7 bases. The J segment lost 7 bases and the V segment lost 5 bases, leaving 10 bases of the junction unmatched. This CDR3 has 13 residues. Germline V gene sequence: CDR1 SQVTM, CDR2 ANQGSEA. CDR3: CSVPGNRGFGYTF. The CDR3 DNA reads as TGCAGCGTTCCGGGGAACAGGGGCTTTGGCTACACCTTC.

CDR3: CASSLSGGTSDTQYF. The CDR3 coding sequence is TGCGCCAGCAGCTTGAGCGGGGGTACCTCAGATACGCAGTATTTT. The chain links TRBV5-1 to TRBJ2-3; 8 nucleotides line up with TRBD2. The length of the CDR3 is 15 residues. Germline V lookup: CDR1 SGHRS, CDR2 YFSETQ. The V gene end was trimmed by 1 base and the J gene end by 4 bases; junction bases not matched to a gene: 5.

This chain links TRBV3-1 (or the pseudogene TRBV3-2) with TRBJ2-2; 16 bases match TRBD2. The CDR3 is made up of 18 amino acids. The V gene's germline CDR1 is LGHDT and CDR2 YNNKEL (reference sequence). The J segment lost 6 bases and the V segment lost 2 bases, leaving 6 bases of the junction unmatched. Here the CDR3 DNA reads TGTGCCAGCAGCCAATTCCTTGGGACTAGCGGGAGGGCCGGGGAGCTGTTTTTT. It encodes CASSQFLGTSGRAGELFF.

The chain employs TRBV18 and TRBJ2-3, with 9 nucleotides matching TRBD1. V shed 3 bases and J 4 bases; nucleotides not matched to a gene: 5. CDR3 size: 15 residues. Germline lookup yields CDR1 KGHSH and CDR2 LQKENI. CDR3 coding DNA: TGTGCCAGCTCACCGGGACAGGGTGAGGCAGATACGCAGTATTTT. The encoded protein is CASSPGQGEADTQYF. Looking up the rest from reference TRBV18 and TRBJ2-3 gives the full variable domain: NAGVMQNPRHLVRRRGQEARLRCSPMKGHSHVYWYRQLPEEGLKFMVYLQKENIIDESGMPKERFSAEFPKEGPSILRIQQVVRGDSAAYFCASSPGQGEADTQYFGPGTRLTVL.

For the CDR3, the DNA is TGTGCCAGCAGTTTATCTTCGGGGGGAGGCACTGAAGCTTTCTTT. This sequence encodes CASSLSSGGGTEAFF. The V and J genes are TRBV27 and TRBJ1-1; tentatively, D is TRBD1 (5 bases). Trimming left V 0 bases short and J 4 bases short, with 12 bases between. This CDR3 has 15 residues. Germline CDR1 MNHEY, CDR2 SMNVEV (reference sequence).

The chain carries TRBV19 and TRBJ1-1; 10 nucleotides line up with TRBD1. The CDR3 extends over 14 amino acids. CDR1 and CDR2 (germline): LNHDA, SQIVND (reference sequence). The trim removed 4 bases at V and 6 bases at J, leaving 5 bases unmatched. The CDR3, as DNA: TGTGCCAGTAGTACCCGACAGGGGGCCTCTGAAGCTTTCTTT. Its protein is CASSTRQGASEAFF.

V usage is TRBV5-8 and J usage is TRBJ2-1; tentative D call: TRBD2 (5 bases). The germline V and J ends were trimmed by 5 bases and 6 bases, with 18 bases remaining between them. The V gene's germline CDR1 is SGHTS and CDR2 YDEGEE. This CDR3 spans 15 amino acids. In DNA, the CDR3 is TGTGCCAGCAGTTGGGGAAGGAGGACCATCAATGAGCAGTTCTTC. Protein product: CASSWGRRTINEQFF.

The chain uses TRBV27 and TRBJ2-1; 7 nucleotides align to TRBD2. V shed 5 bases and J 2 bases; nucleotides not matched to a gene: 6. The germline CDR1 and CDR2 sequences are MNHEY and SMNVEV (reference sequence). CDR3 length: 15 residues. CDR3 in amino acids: CASSKLAAAYNEQFF. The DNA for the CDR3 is TGTGCCAGCAGTAAGCTAGCGGCCGCCTACAATGAGCAGTTCTTC.

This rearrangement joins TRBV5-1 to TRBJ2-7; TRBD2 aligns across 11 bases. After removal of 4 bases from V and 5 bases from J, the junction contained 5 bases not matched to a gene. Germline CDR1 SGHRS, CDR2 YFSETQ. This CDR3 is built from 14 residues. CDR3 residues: CASSPGLAGHEQYF. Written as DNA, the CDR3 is TGCGCCAGCAGCCCAGGACTAGCGGGCCACGAGCAGTACTTC.

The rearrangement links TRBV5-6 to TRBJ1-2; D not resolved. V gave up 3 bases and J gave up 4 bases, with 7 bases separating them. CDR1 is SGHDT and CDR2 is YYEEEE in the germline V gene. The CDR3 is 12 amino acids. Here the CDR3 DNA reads TGTGCCAGCAGCTCTGGACTCTATGGCTACACCTTC. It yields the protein CASSSGLYGYTF.

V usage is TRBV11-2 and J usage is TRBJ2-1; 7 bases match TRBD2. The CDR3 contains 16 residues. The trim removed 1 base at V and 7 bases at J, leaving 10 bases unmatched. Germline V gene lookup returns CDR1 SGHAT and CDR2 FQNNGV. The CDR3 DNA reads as TGTGCCAGCAGCTTAGTAGGGACTACCACTGGGAATGAGCAGTTCTTC. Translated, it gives CASSLVGTTTGNEQFF.

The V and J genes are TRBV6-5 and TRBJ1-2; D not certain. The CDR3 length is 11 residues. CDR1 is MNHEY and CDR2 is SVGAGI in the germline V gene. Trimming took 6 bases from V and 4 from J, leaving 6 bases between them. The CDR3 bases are TGTGCCAGCAGAAGCATCTATGGCTACACCTTC. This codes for CASRSIYGYTF.

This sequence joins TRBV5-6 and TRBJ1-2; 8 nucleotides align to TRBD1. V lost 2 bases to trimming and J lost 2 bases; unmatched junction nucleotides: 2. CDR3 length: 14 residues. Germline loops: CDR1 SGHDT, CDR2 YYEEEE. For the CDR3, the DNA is TGTGCCAGCAGCTTCAGACAGGGGAACTATGGCTACACCTTC. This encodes CASSFRQGNYGYTF.

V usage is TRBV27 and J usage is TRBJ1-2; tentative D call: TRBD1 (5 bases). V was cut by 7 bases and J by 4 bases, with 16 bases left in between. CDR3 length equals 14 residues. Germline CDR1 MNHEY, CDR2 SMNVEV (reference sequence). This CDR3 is CASMTPGDAYGYTF. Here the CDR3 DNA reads TGTGCCAGCATGACTCCGGGGGACGCCTATGGCTACACCTTC.

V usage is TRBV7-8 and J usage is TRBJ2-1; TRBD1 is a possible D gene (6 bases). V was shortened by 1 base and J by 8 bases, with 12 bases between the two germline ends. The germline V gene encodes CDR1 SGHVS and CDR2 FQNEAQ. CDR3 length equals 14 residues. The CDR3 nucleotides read TGTGCCAGCAGCTTAGAAGAGGGGACATATGAGCAGTTCTTC. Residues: CASSLEEGTYEQFF. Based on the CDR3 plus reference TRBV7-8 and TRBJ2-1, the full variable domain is GAGVSQSPRYKVAKRGQDVALRCDPISGHVSLFWYQQALGQGPEFLTYFQNEAQLDKSGLPSDRFFAERPEGSVSTLKIQRTQQEDSAVYLCASSLEEGTYEQFFGPGTRLTVL.

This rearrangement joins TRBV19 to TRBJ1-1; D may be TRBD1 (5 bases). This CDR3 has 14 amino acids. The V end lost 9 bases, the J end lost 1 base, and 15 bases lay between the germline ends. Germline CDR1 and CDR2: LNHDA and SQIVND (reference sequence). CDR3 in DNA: TGTGCCAGCCAAAACCAGGGCAGGAACACTGAAGCTTTCTTT. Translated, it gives CASQNQGRNTEAFF.

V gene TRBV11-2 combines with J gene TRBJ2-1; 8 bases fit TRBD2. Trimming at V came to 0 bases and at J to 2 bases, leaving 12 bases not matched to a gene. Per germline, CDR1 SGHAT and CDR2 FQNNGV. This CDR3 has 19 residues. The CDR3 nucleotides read TGTGCCAGCAGCTTAGATGGGTTCGGCGGGAGGAACACCTACAATGAGCAGTTCTTC. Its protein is CASSLDGFGGRNTYNEQFF.

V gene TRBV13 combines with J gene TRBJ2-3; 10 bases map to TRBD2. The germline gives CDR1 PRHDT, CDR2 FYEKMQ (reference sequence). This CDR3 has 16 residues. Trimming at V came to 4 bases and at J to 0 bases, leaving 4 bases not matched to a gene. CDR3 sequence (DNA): TGTGCCAGCAGCTCCACTAGCGGGAAGAGCACAGATACGCAGTATTTT. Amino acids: CASSSTSGKSTDTQYF.

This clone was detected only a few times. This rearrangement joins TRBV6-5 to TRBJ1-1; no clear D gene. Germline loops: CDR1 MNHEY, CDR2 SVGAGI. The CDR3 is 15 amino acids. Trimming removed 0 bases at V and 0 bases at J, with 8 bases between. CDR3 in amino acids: CASSYSPLMNTEAFF. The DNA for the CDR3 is TGTGCCAGCAGTTACTCACCACTTATGAACACTGAAGCTTTCTTT.

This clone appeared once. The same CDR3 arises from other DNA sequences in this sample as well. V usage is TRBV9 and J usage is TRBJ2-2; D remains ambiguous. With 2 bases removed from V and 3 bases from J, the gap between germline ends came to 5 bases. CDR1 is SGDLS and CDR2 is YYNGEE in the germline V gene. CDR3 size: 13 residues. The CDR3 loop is CASSVVDTGELFF. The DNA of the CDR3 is TGTGCCAGCAGCGTCGTTGACACCGGGGAGCTGTTTTTT. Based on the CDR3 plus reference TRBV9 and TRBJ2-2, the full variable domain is DSGVTQTPKHLITATGQRVTLRCSPRSGDLSVYWYQQSLDQGLQFLIQYYNGEERAKGNILERFSAQQFPDLHSELNLSSLELGDSALYFCASSVVDTGELFFGEGSRLTVL.

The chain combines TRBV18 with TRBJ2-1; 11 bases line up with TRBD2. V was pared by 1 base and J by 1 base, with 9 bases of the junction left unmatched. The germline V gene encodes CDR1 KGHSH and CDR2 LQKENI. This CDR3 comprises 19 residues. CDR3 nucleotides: TGTGCCAGCTCACCACTGGTGCTAGCGGGAGGACAGTCCTACAATGAGCAGTTCTTC. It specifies CASSPLVLAGGQSYNEQFF. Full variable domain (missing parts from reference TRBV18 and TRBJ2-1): NAGVMQNPRHLVRRRGQEARLRCSPMKGHSHVYWYRQLPEEGLKFMVYLQKENIIDESGMPKERFSAEFPKEGPSILRIQQVVRGDSAAYFCASSPLVLAGGQSYNEQFFGPGTRLTVL.

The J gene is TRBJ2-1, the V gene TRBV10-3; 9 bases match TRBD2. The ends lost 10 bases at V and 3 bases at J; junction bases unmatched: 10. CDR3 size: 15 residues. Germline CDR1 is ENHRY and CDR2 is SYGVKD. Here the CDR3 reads CATQNPSGNYNEQFF. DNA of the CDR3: TGTGCCACCCAAAACCCTAGCGGGAACTACAATGAGCAGTTCTTC.